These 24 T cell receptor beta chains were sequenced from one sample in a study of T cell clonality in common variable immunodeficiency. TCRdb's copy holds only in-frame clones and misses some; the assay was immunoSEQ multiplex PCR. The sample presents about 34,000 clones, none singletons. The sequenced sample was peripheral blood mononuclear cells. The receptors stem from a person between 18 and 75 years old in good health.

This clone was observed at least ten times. CDR3 protein: CAISRGLGTGNTIYF. The CDR3 bases that were read are TGTGCCATTTCCAGGGGCCTCGGGACGGGAAACACC. The rearrangement joins TRBV10-3 to TRBJ1-3, with D perhaps TRBD1 (6 bases). The read terminates 3 residues ahead of where the CDR3 ends, so the germline J gene completes it. Germline lookup yields CDR1 ENHRY and CDR2 SYGVKD. The V and J ends lost 9 bases and 4 bases respectively, with 19 bases between them. The CDR3 extends over 15 amino acids.

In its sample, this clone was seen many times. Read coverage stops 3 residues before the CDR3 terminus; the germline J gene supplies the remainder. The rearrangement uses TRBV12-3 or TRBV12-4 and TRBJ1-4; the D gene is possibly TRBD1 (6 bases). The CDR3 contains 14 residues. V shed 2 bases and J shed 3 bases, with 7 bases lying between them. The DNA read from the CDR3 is TGTGCCAGCAGTTTACAGGGGCCTAATGAAAAA. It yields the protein CASSLQGPNEK. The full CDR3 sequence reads CASSLQGPNEKLFF.

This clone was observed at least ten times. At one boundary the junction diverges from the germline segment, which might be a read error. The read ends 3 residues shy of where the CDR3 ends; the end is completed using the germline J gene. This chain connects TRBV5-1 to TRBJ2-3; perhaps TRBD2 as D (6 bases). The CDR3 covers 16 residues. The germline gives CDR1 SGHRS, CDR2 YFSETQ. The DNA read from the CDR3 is TGCGCCAGCAGCTTGAAACGGCAGGGAGGCACGGATACG. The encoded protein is CASSLKRQGGTDT. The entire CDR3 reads CASSLKRQGGTDTQYF.

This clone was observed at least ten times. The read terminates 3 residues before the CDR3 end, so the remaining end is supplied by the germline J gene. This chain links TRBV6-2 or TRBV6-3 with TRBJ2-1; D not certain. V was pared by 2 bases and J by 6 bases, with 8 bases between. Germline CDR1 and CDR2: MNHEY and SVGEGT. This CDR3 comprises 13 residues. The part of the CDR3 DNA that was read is TGTGCCAGCAGTTACCCCAGCGCCAATGAG. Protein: CASSYPSANE. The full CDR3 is CASSYPSANEQFF.

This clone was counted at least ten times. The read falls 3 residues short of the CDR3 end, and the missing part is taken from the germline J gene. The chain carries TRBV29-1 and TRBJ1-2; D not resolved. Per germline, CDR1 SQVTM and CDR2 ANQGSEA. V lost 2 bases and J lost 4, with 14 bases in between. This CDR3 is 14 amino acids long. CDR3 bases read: TGCAGCGTTGAATCTCCACCCGAGGGCTATGGC. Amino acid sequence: CSVESPPEGYG. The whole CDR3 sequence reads CSVESPPEGYGYTF.

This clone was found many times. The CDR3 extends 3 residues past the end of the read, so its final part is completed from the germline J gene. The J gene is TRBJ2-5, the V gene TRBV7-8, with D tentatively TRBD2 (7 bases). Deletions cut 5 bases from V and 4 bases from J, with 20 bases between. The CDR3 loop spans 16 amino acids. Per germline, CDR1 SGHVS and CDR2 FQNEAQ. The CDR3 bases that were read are TGTGCCAGCAGCGCCCGGGGCGGGGGCGGTGGAGAGACC. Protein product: CASSARGGGGGET. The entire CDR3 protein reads CASSARGGGGGETQYF.

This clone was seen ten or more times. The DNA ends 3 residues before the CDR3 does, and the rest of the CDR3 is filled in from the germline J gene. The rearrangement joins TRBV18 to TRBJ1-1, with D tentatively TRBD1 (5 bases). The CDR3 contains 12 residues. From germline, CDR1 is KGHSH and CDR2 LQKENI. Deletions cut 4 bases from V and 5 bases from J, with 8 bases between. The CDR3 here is CASSQGNTEAFF. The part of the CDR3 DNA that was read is TGTGCCAGCTCACAGGGGAATACTGAA.

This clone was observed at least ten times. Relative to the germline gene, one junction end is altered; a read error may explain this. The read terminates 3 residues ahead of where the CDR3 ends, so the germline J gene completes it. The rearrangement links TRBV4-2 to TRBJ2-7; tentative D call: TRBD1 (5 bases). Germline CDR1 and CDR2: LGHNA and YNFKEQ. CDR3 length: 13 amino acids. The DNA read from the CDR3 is TGCGCCAGCAGCCAAGACAGAGGCTACGAG. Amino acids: CASSQDRGYE. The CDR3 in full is CASSQDRGYEQYF.

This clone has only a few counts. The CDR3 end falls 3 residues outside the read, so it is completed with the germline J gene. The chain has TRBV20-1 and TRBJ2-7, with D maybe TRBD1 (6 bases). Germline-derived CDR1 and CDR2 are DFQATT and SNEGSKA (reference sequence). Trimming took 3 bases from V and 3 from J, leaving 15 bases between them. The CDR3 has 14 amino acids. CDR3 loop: CSASESDRFYEQYF. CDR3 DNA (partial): TGCAGTGCTAGTGAAAGTGACAGGTTCTACGAG.

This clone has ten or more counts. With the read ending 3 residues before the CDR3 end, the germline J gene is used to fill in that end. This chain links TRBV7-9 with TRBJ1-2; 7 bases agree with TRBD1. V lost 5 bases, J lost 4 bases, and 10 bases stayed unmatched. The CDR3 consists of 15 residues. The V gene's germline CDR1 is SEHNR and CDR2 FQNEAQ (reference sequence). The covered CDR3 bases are TGTGCCAGCAGCCCCCTGACAGGGACGACCTATGGC. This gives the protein CASSPLTGTTYG. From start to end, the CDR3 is CASSPLTGTTYGYTF.

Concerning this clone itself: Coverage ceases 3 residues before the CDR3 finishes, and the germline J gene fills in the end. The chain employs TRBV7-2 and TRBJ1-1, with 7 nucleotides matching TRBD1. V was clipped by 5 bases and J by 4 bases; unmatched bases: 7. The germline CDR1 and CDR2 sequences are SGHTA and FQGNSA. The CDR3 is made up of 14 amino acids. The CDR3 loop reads CASSRNRGGTEAFF. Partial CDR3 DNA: TGTGCCAGCAGCCGAAACAGGGGTGGCACTGAA.

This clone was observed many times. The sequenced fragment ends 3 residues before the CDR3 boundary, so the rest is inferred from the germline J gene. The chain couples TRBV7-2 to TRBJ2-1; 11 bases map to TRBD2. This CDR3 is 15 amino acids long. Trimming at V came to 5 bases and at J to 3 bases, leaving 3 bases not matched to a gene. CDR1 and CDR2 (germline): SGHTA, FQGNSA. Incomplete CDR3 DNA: TGTGCCAGCAGCCAAGGGACTAGCGGCTACAATGAG. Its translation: CASSQGTSGYNE. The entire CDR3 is CASSQGTSGYNEQFF.

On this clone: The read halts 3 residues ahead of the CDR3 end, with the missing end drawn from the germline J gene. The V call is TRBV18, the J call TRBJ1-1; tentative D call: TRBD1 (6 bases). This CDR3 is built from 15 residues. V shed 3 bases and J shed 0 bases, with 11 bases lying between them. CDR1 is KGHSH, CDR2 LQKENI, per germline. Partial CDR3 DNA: TGTGCCAGCTCACCTGCGACAGGAATGAACACTGAA. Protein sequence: CASSPATGMNTE. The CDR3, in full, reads CASSPATGMNTEAFF. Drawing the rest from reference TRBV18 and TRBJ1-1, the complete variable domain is NAGVMQNPRHLVRRRGQEARLRCSPMKGHSHVYWYRQLPEEGLKFMVYLQKENIIDESGMPKERFSAEFPKEGPSILRIQQVVRGDSAAYFCASSPATGMNTEAFFGQGTRLTVV.

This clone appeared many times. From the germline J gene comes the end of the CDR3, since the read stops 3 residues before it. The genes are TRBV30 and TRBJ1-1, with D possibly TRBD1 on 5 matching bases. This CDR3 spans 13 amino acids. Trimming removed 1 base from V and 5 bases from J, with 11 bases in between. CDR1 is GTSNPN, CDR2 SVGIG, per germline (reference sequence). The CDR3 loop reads CAWSGGEWTEAFF. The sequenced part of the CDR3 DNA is TGTGCCTGGAGTGGGGGCGAATGGACTGAA.

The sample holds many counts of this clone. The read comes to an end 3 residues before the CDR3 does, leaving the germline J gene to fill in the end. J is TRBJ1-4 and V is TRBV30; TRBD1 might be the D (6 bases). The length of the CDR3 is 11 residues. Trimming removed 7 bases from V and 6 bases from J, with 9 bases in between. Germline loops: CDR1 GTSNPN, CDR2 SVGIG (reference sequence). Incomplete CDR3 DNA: TGTGCCTCTACAGGGTATGAAAAA. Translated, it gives CASTGYEK. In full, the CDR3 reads CASTGYEKLFF.

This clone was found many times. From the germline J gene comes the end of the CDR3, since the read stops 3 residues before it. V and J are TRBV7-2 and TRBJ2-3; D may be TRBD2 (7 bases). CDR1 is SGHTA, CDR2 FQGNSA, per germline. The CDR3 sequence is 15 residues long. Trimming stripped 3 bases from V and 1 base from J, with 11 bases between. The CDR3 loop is CASSLRGLRTDTQYF. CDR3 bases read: TGTGCCAGCAGCTTGCGGGGGCTGCGCACAGATACG.

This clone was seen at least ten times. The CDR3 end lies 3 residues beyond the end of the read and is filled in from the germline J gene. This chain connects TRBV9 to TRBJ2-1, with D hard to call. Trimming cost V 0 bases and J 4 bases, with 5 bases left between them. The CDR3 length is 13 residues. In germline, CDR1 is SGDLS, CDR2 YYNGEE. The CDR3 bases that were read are TGTGCCAGCAGCGTAGCAGGTTACAATGAG. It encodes CASSVAGYNE. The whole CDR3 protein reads CASSVAGYNEQFF.

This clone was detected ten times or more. Partial CDR3 DNA: TGTGCCAGCAGTGCCTCCGGACAGCCCAACTACGAG. Its protein product is CASSASGQPNYE. The full CDR3 protein reads CASSASGQPNYEQYF. The rearrangement uses TRBV2 and TRBJ2-7, with D possibly matching TRBD1 (6 bases). The read falls 3 residues short of the CDR3 end, and the missing part is taken from the germline J gene. V dropped 4 bases and J dropped 3 bases, with 16 bases sitting between them. Germline CDR1 and CDR2: SNHLY and FYNNEI. The CDR3 totals 15 residues.

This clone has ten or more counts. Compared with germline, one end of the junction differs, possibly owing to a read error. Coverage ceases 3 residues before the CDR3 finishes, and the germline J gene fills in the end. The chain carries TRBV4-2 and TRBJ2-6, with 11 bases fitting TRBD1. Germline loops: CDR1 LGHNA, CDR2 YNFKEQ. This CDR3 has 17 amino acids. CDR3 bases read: TGCGCCAGCAGCCAAGGGACAGGGGGCTCTGGGGCCAACGTC. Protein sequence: CASSQGTGGSGANV. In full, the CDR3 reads CASSQGTGGSGANVLTF.

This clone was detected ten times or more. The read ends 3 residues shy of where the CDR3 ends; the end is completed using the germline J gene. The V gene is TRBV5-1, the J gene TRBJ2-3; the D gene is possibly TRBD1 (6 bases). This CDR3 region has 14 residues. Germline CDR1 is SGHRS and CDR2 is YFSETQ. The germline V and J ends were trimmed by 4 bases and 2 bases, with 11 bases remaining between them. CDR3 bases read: TGCGCCAGCAGCCCAGGGGCCCCCACAGATACG. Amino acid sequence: CASSPGAPTDT. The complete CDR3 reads CASSPGAPTDTQYF.

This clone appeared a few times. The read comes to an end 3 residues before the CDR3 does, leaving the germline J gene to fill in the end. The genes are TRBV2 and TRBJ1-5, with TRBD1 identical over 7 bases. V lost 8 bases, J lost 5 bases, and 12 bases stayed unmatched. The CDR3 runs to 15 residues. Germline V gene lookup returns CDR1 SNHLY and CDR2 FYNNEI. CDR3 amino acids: CASQPRQGYDQPQHF. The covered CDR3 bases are TGTGCCAGCCAGCCTAGACAGGGATATGATCAGCCC.

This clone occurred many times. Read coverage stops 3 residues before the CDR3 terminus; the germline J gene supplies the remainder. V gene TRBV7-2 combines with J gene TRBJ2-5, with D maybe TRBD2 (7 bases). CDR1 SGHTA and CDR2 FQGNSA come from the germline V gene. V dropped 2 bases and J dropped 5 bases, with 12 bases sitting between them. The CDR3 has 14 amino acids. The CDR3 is CASSLSRGGETQYF. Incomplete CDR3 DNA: TGTGCCAGCAGCTTATCAAGGGGGGGGGAGACC.

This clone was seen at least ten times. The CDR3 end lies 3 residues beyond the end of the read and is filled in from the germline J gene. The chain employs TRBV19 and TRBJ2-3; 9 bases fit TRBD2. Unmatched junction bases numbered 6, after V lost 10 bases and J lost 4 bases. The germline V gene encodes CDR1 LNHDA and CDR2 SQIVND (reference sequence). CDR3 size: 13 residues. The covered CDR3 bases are TGTGCCACCAATAGCGGGAGCGCAGATACG. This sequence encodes CATNSGSADT. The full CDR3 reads CATNSGSADTQYF.

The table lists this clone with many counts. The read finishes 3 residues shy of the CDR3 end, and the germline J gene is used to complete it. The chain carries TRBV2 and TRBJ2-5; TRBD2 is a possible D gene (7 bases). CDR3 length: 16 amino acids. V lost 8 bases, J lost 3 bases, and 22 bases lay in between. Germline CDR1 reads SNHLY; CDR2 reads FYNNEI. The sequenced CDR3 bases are TGTGCCAGCTCCCGTGGGGGGGCAGGGAGAAAAGAGACC. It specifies CASSRGGAGRKET. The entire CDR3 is CASSRGGAGRKETQYF.